The 4 T cell receptor beta chains in this list originate from one sample, sequenced in a study of blood T cells in healthy people across ages (dated by TCRdb to 2015 to 2017). Library generation was performed with 5' RACE. The instrument given in TCRdb is Illumina HiSeq 2500. A second 7 to 11 cycle PCR used a sample-barcoded 5' primer and a J-beta primer mix. TCRdb redid the processing of the public reads, applying fastp at Q25 and MiXCR, and retained in-frame beta chains. Entries that share a CDR3 protein sequence are merged under the most common genes and DNA. This sample gives about 800,000 distinct CDR3 sequences in total; about 42% of them show up just once. The ten largest clones represent less than 20% of the sample. Material: blood. These receptor sequences come from a man older than 75 in good health.

This clonotype showed up just a few times. The chain couples TRBV12-3 or TRBV12-4 to TRBJ2-7; 8 nucleotides line up with TRBD1. CDR3 size: 15 residues. Unmatched junction bases numbered 14, after V lost 6 bases and J lost 7 bases. The CDR3, as DNA: TGTGCCAGCAGCCGACAGGGGAGTCGGGCCGATGAGCAGTACTTC. It translates to CASSRQGSRADEQYF.

This chain uses TRBV6-1 with TRBJ2-7; D is undetermined. CDR3 length equals 11 residues. CDR1 MNHNS and CDR2 SASEGT come from the germline V gene. The germline V and J ends were trimmed by 1 base and 6 bases, with 4 bases remaining between them. The CDR3 loop reads CASSEVLEQYF. The CDR3 DNA reads TGTGCCAGCAGTGAAGTTCTCGAGCAGTACTTC.

For this clonotype: It may be a read error: a sequence one base away is much more abundant. V gene TRBV7-9 combines with J gene TRBJ2-1; possibly TRBD1 or TRBD2 for D (5 bases each). The CDR3 loop spans 12 amino acids. The germline V gene encodes CDR1 SEHNR and CDR2 FQNEAQ (reference sequence). The CDR3 DNA reads as TGTGCCGGCAGCTTAGGTGAGGGGGAGCAGTTCTTC. Encoded protein: CAGSLGEGEQFF.

The J gene is TRBJ1-1, the V gene TRBV20-1; D remains unclear. Between the trimmed V and J ends, which lost 6 bases and 1 base, there was a span of 9 bases. CDR1 DFQATT and CDR2 SNEGSKA come from the germline V gene (reference sequence). The CDR3 extends over 12 amino acids. The CDR3 here is CSAQHPNTEAFF. The CDR3 DNA is TGCAGTGCCCAACATCCGAACACTGAAGCTTTCTTT.